These 24 T cell receptor beta chains were sequenced from one sample in a study of pediatric ulcerative colitis. Produced via immunoSEQ multiplex PCR; TCRdb's table is partial and in-frame only. Of under 30,000 clones in the sample, approximately 71% were seen once. One to two pinch biopsies were taken from the rectum during colonoscopy. Material for sequencing was gut tissue. All receptors derive from a boy between 10 and 17 years old with severe ulcerative colitis.

The chain is built from TRBV18 and TRBJ2-1; 9 bases agree with TRBD2. The CDR3 has 17 residues. Germline CDR1 is KGHSH and CDR2 is LQKENI. The ends lost 6 bases at V and 5 bases at J; junction bases unmatched: 14. CDR3 residues: CASSLLLRTSANNEQFF. The CDR3, as DNA: TGTGCCAGCTCGCTCCTCTTGAGGACTAGCGCCAACAATGAGCAGTTCTTC.

This chain joins TRBV19 and TRBJ1-2; D remains ambiguous. The CDR3 consists of 14 residues. Between the trimmed V and J ends, which lost 3 bases and 3 bases, there was a span of 11 bases. The V gene's germline CDR1 is LNHDA and CDR2 SQIVND (reference sequence). The CDR3 protein is CASSMSWSDYGYTF. For the CDR3, the DNA is TGTGCCAGTAGTATGAGCTGGTCGGACTATGGCTACACCTTC.

This clone is medium-sized by share. The chain uses TRBV6-4 and TRBJ2-3, with TRBD2 matching over 8 bases. J lost 1 base, V lost 3 bases, and 6 bases had no gene match. The CDR3 spans 16 residues. Per germline, CDR1 MRHNA and CDR2 SNTAGT. This chain's CDR3 is CASSEATSEGTDTQYF. The CDR3 DNA is TGTGCCAGCAGTGAGGCGACTAGCGAAGGCACAGATACGCAGTATTTT.

The chain recombines TRBV11-3 with TRBJ1-3; D gene uncertain. The CDR3 spans 14 residues. Trimming shortened V by 1 base and J by 0 bases, and 4 bases separated the two germline ends. The V gene's germline CDR1 is SGHNT and CDR2 YENEEA. The CDR3 here is CASSLGGSGNTIYF. The CDR3 DNA sequence: TGTGCCAGCAGCTTAGGCGGCTCTGGAAACACCATATATTTT.

Of note for this clone: Sequence at one end of the junction differs from germline and may be a read error. The chain recombines TRBV7-7 with TRBJ2-1; 13 positions match TRBD2. Germline V gene sequence: CDR1 SSHAT, CDR2 FNYEAQ (reference sequence). The CDR3 is 15 amino acids. The DNA of the CDR3 is TGTGCTAGCAGCCCCGGGACTAGCGGGATTGGGGAGCAGTTCTTC. This translates into CASSPGTSGIGEQFF.

The chain recombines TRBV5-1 with TRBJ2-2, with 7 bases lining up with TRBD2. V shed 4 bases and J 0 bases; nucleotides not matched to a gene: 6. CDR1 is SGHRS and CDR2 is YFSETQ in the germline V gene. This CDR3 comprises 16 residues. The CDR3 reads CASSGGTTTNTGELFF. Here the CDR3 DNA reads TGCGCCAGCAGCGGTGGGACTACCACGAACACCGGGGAGCTGTTTTTT.

This clone was counted only a few times. This chain links TRBV5-6 with TRBJ2-2; D gene unclear. Between the trimmed V and J ends, which lost 2 bases and 9 bases, there was a span of 11 bases. Germline loops: CDR1 SGHDT, CDR2 YYEEEE. The CDR3 totals 13 residues. The CDR3 sequence: CASSFSPPRELFF. The CDR3 coding sequence is TGTGCCAGCAGCTTCTCCCCTCCCAGGGAGCTGTTTTTT. The entire variable domain, with the rest obtained from reference TRBV5-6 and TRBJ2-2, is as follows: DAGVTQSPTHLIKTRGQQVTLRCSPKSGHDTVSWYQQALGQGPQFIFQYYEEEERQRGNFPDRFSGHQFPNYSSELNVNALLLGDSALYLCASSFSPPRELFFGEGSRLTVL.

The chain couples TRBV15 to TRBJ2-1, with 12 nucleotides matching TRBD2. J was trimmed by 5 bases and V by 4 bases; bases with no gene match: 6. This CDR3 is built from 16 residues. The germline V gene encodes CDR1 LNHNV and CDR2 YYDKDF (reference sequence). CDR3 sequence: CATSKALAGGNNEQFF. The DNA for the CDR3 is TGTGCCACCAGCAAAGCACTAGCGGGAGGAAACAATGAGCAGTTCTTC.

This clone was detected only a few times. The genes are TRBV5-8 and TRBJ2-3; D may be TRBD1 (5 bases). Trimming stripped 2 bases from V and 3 bases from J, with 7 bases between. This CDR3 comprises 13 residues. CDR1 is SGHTS, CDR2 YDEGEE, per germline. CDR3 sequence reads: CASSFPGTDTQYF. The CDR3 DNA is TGTGCCAGCAGCTTCCCAGGGACAGATACGCAGTATTTT.

This clone showed up just a few times. The chain employs TRBV2 and TRBJ1-2; no definite D call. The CDR3 has 13 amino acids. Germline V lookup: CDR1 SNHLY, CDR2 FYNNEI. Trimming left V 10 bases short and J 0 bases short, with 12 bases between. The CDR3 nucleotides are TGTGCCATAGGACGTTCAGCTAACTATGGCTACACCTTC. Translated: CAIGRSANYGYTF.

The table lists this clone with a count of one. The V and J genes are TRBV15 and TRBJ2-5; 7 bases match TRBD1. J lost 0 bases, V lost 4 bases, and 2 bases had no gene match. The CDR3 has 14 amino acids. CDR1 LNHNV and CDR2 YYDKDF come from the germline V gene (reference sequence). DNA of the CDR3: TGTGCCACCAGCATGGACAGGAACCAAGAGACCCAGTACTTC. This gives the protein CATSMDRNQETQYF. Variable domain in full (rest from reference TRBV15 and TRBJ2-5): DAMVIQNPRYQVTQFGKPVTLSCSQTLNHNVMYWYQQKSSQAPKLLFHYYDKDFNNEADTPDNFQSRRPNTSFCFLDIRSPGLGDTAMYLCATSMDRNQETQYFGPGTRLLVL.

V gene TRBV28 combines with J gene TRBJ1-5, with 8 bases fitting TRBD1. Germline V gene data show CDR1 as MDHEN and CDR2 as SYDVKM. The junction had 5 bases not matched to a gene; V was cut back by 4 bases and J by 6 bases. The CDR3 is made up of 14 amino acids. The CDR3 nucleotides are TGTGCCAGCAGTTCGTCGACAGGGGTTCAGCCCCAGCATTTT. It specifies CASSSSTGVQPQHF.

This rearrangement joins TRBV28 to TRBJ2-2; 9 bases are shared with TRBD2. This CDR3 spans 16 amino acids. CDR1 is MDHEN and CDR2 is SYDVKM in the germline V gene. J lost 4 bases, V lost 7 bases, and 10 bases had no gene match. This CDR3 is CASTTSGSTGTGELFF. The CDR3 DNA reads as TGTGCCAGCACCACTAGCGGGTCTACTGGCACCGGGGAGCTGTTTTTT. Based on the CDR3 plus reference TRBV28 and TRBJ2-2, the full variable domain is DVKVTQSSRYLVKRTGEKVFLECVQDMDHENMFWYRQDPGLGLRLIYFSYDVKMKEKGDIPEGYSVSREKKERFSLILESASTNQTSMYLCASTTSGSTGTGELFFGEGSRLTVL.

This clone has just one count. The V and J genes are TRBV29-1 and TRBJ2-1, with TRBD2 matching over 12 bases. The germline CDR1 and CDR2 sequences are SQVTM and ANQGSEA. The CDR3 sequence is 21 residues long. V dropped 6 bases and J dropped 5; count of bases not matched to a gene: 26. The CDR3, as DNA: TGCAGCGTGGGGGGGGTTAAGACAGGGCCAAGACTAGCGGGAGCTAACAATGAGCAGTTCTTC. Its protein product is CSVGGVKTGPRLAGANNEQFF.

This sequence joins TRBV19 and TRBJ2-7; the match to TRBD2 covers 7 bases. V lost 3 bases, J lost 3 bases, and 5 bases stayed unmatched. Germline V gene lookup returns CDR1 LNHDA and CDR2 SQIVND (reference sequence). This CDR3 has 14 residues. The CDR3 loop is CASSMTAGYYEQYF. CDR3 nucleotides: TGTGCCAGTAGTATGACAGCGGGGTACTACGAGCAGTACTTC.

This sequence joins TRBV27 and TRBJ1-4; 9 positions match TRBD1. J lost 7 bases, V lost 4 bases, and 13 bases had no gene match. CDR1 is MNHEY, CDR2 SMNVEV, per germline (reference sequence). The CDR3 totals 17 residues. The CDR3 loop reads CASSSTGTGRRGEKLFF. CDR3 coding DNA: TGTGCCAGCAGTTCCACCGGGACAGGGCGTCGGGGTGAAAAACTGTTTTTT.

The gene calls are TRBV30 and TRBJ1-1; tentatively, D is TRBD1 (5 bases). V lost 2 bases and J 6 bases, leaving 10 bases between the germline ends. The V gene's germline CDR1 is GTSNPN and CDR2 SVGIG (reference sequence). There are 12 residues in the CDR3. This chain's CDR3 is CAWSRQFAEAFF. The CDR3 DNA sequence: TGTGCCTGGAGTAGACAGTTCGCTGAAGCTTTCTTT. Based on the CDR3 plus reference TRBV30 and TRBJ1-1, the full variable domain is SQTIHQWPATLVQPVGSPLSLECTVEGTSNPNLYWYRQAAGRGLQLLFYSVGIGQISSEVPQNLSASRPQDRQFILSSKKLLLSDSGFYLCAWSRQFAEAFFGQGTRLTVV.

The chain couples TRBV18 to TRBJ2-5; D is perhaps TRBD1 (5 bases). Between the trimmed V and J ends, which lost 3 bases and 1 base, there was a span of 12 bases. Germline assignment: CDR1 KGHSH and CDR2 LQKENI. The CDR3 is 15 amino acids. CDR3 amino acids: CASSPGPDGQETQYF. The CDR3 DNA sequence: TGTGCCAGCTCACCGGGGCCAGACGGCCAAGAGACCCAGTACTTC.

The chain is built from TRBV7-8 and TRBJ1-1, with no clear D. Per the germline V gene, CDR1 is SGHVS and CDR2 is FQNEAQ. This CDR3 has 12 residues. Trimming left V 3 bases short and J 4 bases short, with 6 bases between. CDR3 nucleotide sequence: TGTGCCAGCAGCTTTTCGGGCACTGAAGCTTTCTTT. This gives the protein CASSFSGTEAFF.

This clone was counted only a few times. The chain employs TRBV6-5 and TRBJ1-3, with unresolved D. Germline lookup yields CDR1 MNHEY and CDR2 SVGAGI. Trimming left V 7 bases short and J 0 bases short, with 10 bases between. There are 14 residues in the CDR3. The DNA for the CDR3 is TGTGCCAGCAAAATGACTCCCTCTGGAAACACCATATATTTT. It specifies CASKMTPSGNTIYF.

The table lists this clone with a few counts. This chain uses TRBV5-1 with TRBJ2-2, with D possibly being TRBD2 (6 bases). Trimming took off 2 bases at V and 3 bases at J, with 8 bases between the two ends. The CDR3 is 14 residues long. Germline CDR1 is SGHRS and CDR2 is YFSETQ. CDR3 in amino acids: CASSFREYTGELFF. In DNA, the CDR3 is TGCGCCAGCAGCTTCCGGGAGTACACCGGGGAGCTGTTTTTT.

This clone was detected only a few times. The chain has TRBV4-3 and TRBJ2-7; D not resolved. The germline V gene has CDR1 LGHNA and CDR2 YSLEER. This CDR3 contains 18 residues. V shed 0 bases and J shed 4 bases, with 22 bases lying between them. The CDR3 spells CASSQEIRSTSYGYEQYF. CDR3 nucleotides: TGCGCCAGCAGCCAAGAAATCCGAAGTACTTCCTACGGATACGAGCAGTACTTC.

The chain combines TRBV7-2 with TRBJ2-3; D possibly corresponds to TRBD2 (6 bases). The V gene's germline CDR1 is SGHTA and CDR2 FQGNSA. The CDR3 is made up of 15 amino acids. The V and J ends lost 1 base and 6 bases respectively, with 14 bases between them. The CDR3 sequence: CASSLEGTAPDTQYF. CDR3 nucleotides: TGTGCCAGCAGCTTAGAGGGGACTGCTCCGGATACGCAGTATTTT.

V gene TRBV5-6 combines with J gene TRBJ2-3, with D uncertain. V lost 4 bases, J lost 6 bases, and 12 bases lay in between. The CDR3 runs to 13 residues. CDR1 SGHDT and CDR2 YYEEEE come from the germline V gene. Here the CDR3 reads CASSRYTGDTQYF. In nucleotides, the CDR3 is TGTGCCAGCAGCAGATACACGGGCGATACGCAGTATTTT. Using reference TRBV5-6 and TRBJ2-3 for the parts outside the CDR3, the full variable domain is DAGVTQSPTHLIKTRGQQVTLRCSPKSGHDTVSWYQQALGQGPQFIFQYYEEEERQRGNFPDRFSGHQFPNYSSELNVNALLLGDSALYLCASSRYTGDTQYFGPGTRLTVL.